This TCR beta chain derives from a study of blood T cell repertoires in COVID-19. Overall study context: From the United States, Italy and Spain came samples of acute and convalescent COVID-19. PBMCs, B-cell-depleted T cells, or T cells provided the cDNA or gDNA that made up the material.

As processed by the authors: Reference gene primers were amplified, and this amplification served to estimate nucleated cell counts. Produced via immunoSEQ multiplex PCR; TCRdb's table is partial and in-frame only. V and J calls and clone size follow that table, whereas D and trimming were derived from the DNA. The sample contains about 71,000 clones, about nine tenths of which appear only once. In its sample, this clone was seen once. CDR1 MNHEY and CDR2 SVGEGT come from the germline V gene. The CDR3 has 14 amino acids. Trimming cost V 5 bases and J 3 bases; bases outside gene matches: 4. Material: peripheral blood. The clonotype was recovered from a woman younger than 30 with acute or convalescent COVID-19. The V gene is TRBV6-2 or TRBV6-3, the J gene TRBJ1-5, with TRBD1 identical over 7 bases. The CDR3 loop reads CASSRDSSNQPQHF. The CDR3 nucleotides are TGTGCCAGCAGTCGGGACAGCTCCAATCAGCCCCAGCATTTT.